These 14 T cell receptor beta chains originate from one sample sequenced in a study of T cell repertoires in cytomegalovirus infection. MiXCR, applied by TCRdb to the reads, yields one record per CDR3 protein. The sample has about half a million distinct CDR3 sequences, more than 40% seen once; the top ten hold around 45%. These TCRs' antigens remain unknown. The sample in question was cultured PBMCs, obtained from culture after CMV antigen stimulation. These receptor sequences come from a human donor in good health (CMV status not recorded). Some clones in this sample may be carry-over from other donors' samples.

The genes are TRBV7-8 and TRBJ2-7, with a tentative D call TRBD2 (7 bases). Germline CDR1 SGHVS, CDR2 FQNEAQ. V was pared by 3 bases and J by 6 bases, with 12 bases between. The CDR3 is made up of 13 amino acids. The CDR3 loop reads CASSLGGGVEQYF. In nucleotides, the CDR3 is TGTGCCAGCAGCTTGGGAGGGGGAGTCGAGCAGTACTTC. Using reference TRBV7-8 and TRBJ2-7 for the parts outside the CDR3, the full variable domain is GAGVSQSPRYKVAKRGQDVALRCDPISGHVSLFWYQQALGQGPEFLTYFQNEAQLDKSGLPSDRFFAERPEGSVSTLKIQRTQQEDSAVYLCASSLGGGVEQYFGPGTRLTVT.

The V gene is TRBV7-4, the J gene TRBJ2-3; D is unresolved. The V end was cut by 5 bases, the J end by 0 bases, with 12 bases between. The CDR3 has 15 amino acids. Germline lookup yields CDR1 SGHVT and CDR2 SQSDAQ. CDR3 in DNA: TGTGCCAGCAGCCGACCTGGGTCTAGCACAGATACGCAGTATTTT. It is translated as CASSRPGSSTDTQYF.

This clonotype has more than one count but fewer than ten. This chain uses TRBV7-2 with TRBJ1-2, with D unresolved. V shed 5 bases and J shed 8 bases, with 18 bases lying between them. The CDR3 length is 14 residues. Germline lookup yields CDR1 SGHTA and CDR2 FQGNSA. In nucleotides, the CDR3 is TGTGCCAGCAGCCGGCACGGAGATTCCGGGGGCTACACCTTC. Protein product: CASSRHGDSGGYTF.

V and J are TRBV4-1 and TRBJ1-1; D not resolved. Germline V gene sequence: CDR1 MGHRA, CDR2 YSYEKL. Trimming shortened V by 1 base and J by 2 bases, and 11 bases separated the two germline ends. This CDR3 is 15 amino acids long. The CDR3 sequence: CASSQGAPVNTEAFF. The CDR3 DNA sequence: TGCGCCAGCAGCCAAGGCGCGCCCGTTAACACTGAAGCTTTCTTT.

V and J are TRBV7-8 and TRBJ2-3; 8 bases match TRBD2. J lost 1 base, V lost 4 bases, and 4 bases had no gene match. From germline, CDR1 is SGHVS and CDR2 FQNEAQ. The CDR3 covers 15 residues. CDR3 DNA sequence: TGTGCCAGCAGCTCCGGGACTAGTGGCACAGATACGCAGTATTTT. It encodes CASSSGTSGTDTQYF.

This chain's CDR3 is CASSLKANGGYTF. CDR3 in DNA: TGTGCCAGCAGCTTAAAGGCCAACGGGGGCTACACCTTC. The genes are TRBV7-6 and TRBJ1-2; D gene uncertain. Trimming pared 2 bases from V and 8 bases from J, leaving 12 bases between. Germline CDR1 is SGHVS and CDR2 is FNYEAQ. This CDR3 has 13 residues.

The chain employs TRBV14 and TRBJ2-3, with 7 nucleotides matching TRBD1. This CDR3 comprises 14 residues. CDR1 and CDR2 from the germline V gene are SGHDN and FVKESK. V lost 6 bases to trimming and J lost 2 bases; unmatched junction nucleotides: 5. The CDR3 DNA sequence: TGTGCCAGCAGTCGCGACAGGGCCACAGATACGCAGTATTTT. Protein sequence: CASSRDRATDTQYF.

The chain joins TRBV6-6 to TRBJ2-1; 8 bases match TRBD2. The CDR3 spans 16 residues. Germline-derived CDR1 and CDR2 are MNHNY and SVGAGI (reference sequence). V shed 0 bases and J 4 bases; nucleotides not matched to a gene: 5. CDR3 in amino acids: CASSYSGGARYNEQFF. The CDR3 bases are TGTGCCAGCAGTTACTCCGGGGGGGCCAGGTACAATGAGCAGTTCTTC.

This clonotype was observed a few times. The chain couples TRBV7-8 to TRBJ2-7; TRBD2 aligns across 8 bases. The CDR3 length is 16 residues. Per germline, CDR1 SGHVS and CDR2 FQNEAQ. With 0 bases clipped from V and 4 bases from J, the junction kept 8 bases outside the gene matches. The CDR3 loop reads CASSLAGSSGRYEQYF. CDR3 DNA sequence: TGTGCCAGCAGCTTAGCAGGGTCTAGCGGGCGATACGAGCAGTACTTC. Full variable domain (rest looked up from reference TRBV7-8 and TRBJ2-7): GAGVSQSPRYKVAKRGQDVALRCDPISGHVSLFWYQQALGQGPEFLTYFQNEAQLDKSGLPSDRFFAERPEGSVSTLKIQRTQQEDSAVYLCASSLAGSSGRYEQYFGPGTRLTVT.

This clonotype was found a few times. The chain couples TRBV4-1 to TRBJ1-2, with TRBD1 identical over 8 bases. The CDR3 loop spans 18 amino acids. J was trimmed by 3 bases and V by 1 base; bases with no gene match: 13. CDR1 is MGHRA and CDR2 is YSYEKL in the germline V gene. This chain's CDR3 is CASSQVGPHRGGDYGYTF. The CDR3 DNA reads TGCGCCAGCAGCCAAGTCGGCCCCCACAGGGGGGGCGACTATGGCTACACCTTC.

This sequence joins TRBV20-1 and TRBJ2-1; D may be TRBD1 or TRBD2 (6 bases each). Between the trimmed V and J ends, which lost 3 bases and 8 bases, there was a span of 14 bases. Germline V lookup: CDR1 DFQATT, CDR2 SNEGSKA (reference sequence). The CDR3 loop spans 13 amino acids. Here the CDR3 DNA reads TGCAGTGCTAGGAGGGGGAGGTGGGATGAGCAGTTCTTC. Translating it yields CSARRGRWDEQFF.

This clonotype was counted only a few times. The chain recombines TRBV15 with TRBJ2-7; possibly TRBD2 for D (6 bases). The CDR3 totals 15 residues. Germline V lookup: CDR1 LNHNV, CDR2 YYDKDF (reference sequence). V was shortened by 2 bases and J by 4 bases, with 15 bases between the two germline ends. The CDR3 coding sequence is TGTGCCACCAGCAGATCAACCATGGGACTTTACGAGCAGTACTTC. Its protein is CATSRSTMGLYEQYF.

This clonotype has only a few counts. The chain couples TRBV10-3 to TRBJ2-1; a weak D match, TRBD2 (5 bases). The germline gives CDR1 ENHRY, CDR2 SYGVKD. This CDR3 comprises 13 residues. V was pared by 7 bases and J by 0 bases, with 7 bases between. CDR3 nucleotides: TGTGCCATCACGGGGAGCTCCTACAATGAGCAGTTCTTC. As protein: CAITGSSYNEQFF.

V usage is TRBV5-1 and J usage is TRBJ2-1; no definite D call. CDR1 is SGHRS and CDR2 is YFSETQ in the germline V gene. CDR3 size: 15 residues. Between the trimmed V and J ends, which lost 4 bases and 3 bases, there was a span of 14 bases. DNA of the CDR3: TGCGCCAGCAGCCCTGGGGTCCCGCACTACAATGAGCAGTTCTTC. As protein: CASSPGVPHYNEQFF. Supplemented by reference TRBV5-1 and TRBJ2-1, the full variable domain reads KAGVTQTPRYLIKTRGQQVTLSCSPISGHRSVSWYQQTPGQGLQFLFEYFSETQRNKGNFPGRFSGRQFSNSRSEMNVSTLELGDSALYLCASSPGVPHYNEQFFGPGTRLTVL.